This T cell receptor beta chain was identified during a study of shared clonotypes between healthy human individuals (dated by TCRdb to the early 2020s). Notes on the research overall: Two women and a few men aged 18 to 49 years were included in the cohort. For each donor, CD4 naive and CD4 memory were each given three plates, CD8 naive was given two plates, and CD8 memory was given one plate. To estimate repertoire size and how much clonotype sharing occurs between individuals, the study deeply sequenced the blood TCR repertoires of about 5 healthy adults. Different laboratories and diverse techniques were used to prepare libraries and sequence TCR repertoires, to increase sequencing depth and limit assay-specific biases. Per donor, leukapheresis produced somewhere between about 0.9 and 9.5 billion PBMCs. Overall study results and their limits: Estimated clonotype richness was generally larger for naive than for memory subsets. Based on pairwise subsampling, the degree of clonotype sharing among donors was expected to be affected by sequencing depth. Sampling was restricted to blood, and TCR repertoires in tissue are likely to differ from TCR repertoires in blood. Clonotypes shared by all four sorted-subset donors showed higher generation probabilities than non-shared clonotypes. Rarefaction of sorted-subset datasets indicated incomplete sequencing despite the large sequencing depth. Roughly 5% of naive CD4, 3.5% of naive CD8, 2.3% of memory CD4, and about 0.4% of memory CD8 clonotypes were shared across several donors. The genetic and exposure-history diversity represented was limited by the small number of donors.

On this clone: Which antigen it targets is not known. Base quality data are lacking; no much larger clone is found one base away.

Reading the germline V gene gives CDR1 SQVTM and CDR2 ANQGSEA. Relative to germline, V is missing 4 bases and J is missing 5 bases, with 7 bases of the junction outside any gene match. The CDR3 goes from the cysteine to the phenylalanine over 13 residues. Just the 39-base CDR3 DNA is kept, in frame starting at base 1. TCR CDR3 regions were amplified from genomic DNA by multiplex PCR using the deep immunoSEQ assay. Extracted genomic DNA from each cell subset was distributed evenly across all wells of several immunoSEQ 96-well plates, and each plate was treated as a replicate. For sorted subsets, approximately 190 ng genomic DNA, equal to about 30,000 T cell genomes, was loaded into each replicate PCR. Purified libraries were quantified with a Qubit 3.0 fluorometer, sized on a Bioanalyzer 2100, and re-quantified with the KAPA Library Quantification kit. A separate single-read 150-cycle Illumina NextSeq 550 flow cell was used to sequence each immunoSEQ 96-well plate. From the authors' description of their analysis: The immunoSEQ output contained only junctional sequences without quality scores, so filtering could not match that applied to full-length reads. Sequences were annotated with PyIR, a Python wrapper for IgBLAST v1.9, and V/J genes and CDR3 were assigned using IMGT germline references. Reads were removed for weak V/J assignments (E-value above 1e-6), missing CDR3, stop codons, out-of-frame junctions, or ambiguous translated residues. V3J clonotypes were defined as sequences sharing the same inferred V gene, J gene, and CDR3 amino acid sequence. Percentage overlap between repertoires was computed as shared unique clonotypes divided by the size of the smaller repertoire. Repertoire richness was assessed with RTK rarefaction, the Chao1 estimator, and Recon v2.1 estimates of unobserved clonotypes. For all TCRbeta clonotypes obtained by the gDNA method from a few donors, generation probabilities were computed with OLGA. Sourced from immuneACCESS, this table was stored by TCRdb with only in-frame sequences that have V and J called. A share of the clones is absent; for the studies checked, an unresolved V gene accounts for under half, and the remainder has no known explanation. The DNA gave D and trimming, while V, J and clone size come from that table. This sample is represented by roughly 1 million clones; 65% to 80% of them were singletons. Approximately 1.3% of the sample is taken by the ten largest.

Donors were healthy HIV-negative adults with no recently reported acute infections or vaccinations. Only Caucasian adults living in Nashville, Tennessee, USA were represented among the donors. CD4+ T cells were enriched by magnetic negative selection, after which naive cells were positively selected on CD45RA and the negative fraction was taken as the memory subset. Blood was collected by leukapheresis, and PBMCs were isolated by Ficoll-Histopaque density gradient centrifugation and then cryopreserved in liquid nitrogen vapor phase. Analytical flow cytometry was used to check the purity and quantity of every magnetically sorted T cell population. Each sorted fraction had its genomic DNA isolated and then quantified by UV absorbance on a Nanodrop 2000c.

The rearranged chain carries TRBV29-1 and TRBJ2-5; the central 7 bases match TRBD1. This receptor was taken from a man younger than 30 in good health. Sequenced material: memory CD4+ T cells sorted from blood. The cell subset or site label, as the study defines it: CD45RA-negative fraction. The sequence in DNA is TGCAGCGTTGGCCAACAGGGGCGGGAGACCCAGTACTTC. Its protein product is CSVGQQGRETQYF.